These 20 T cell receptor beta chains were all obtained from the same sample, sequenced in a study of blood T cells in healthy people across ages. PCR was performed a second time for roughly 6 to 12 cycles using a sample-barcoded 5' primer and a J-beta primer mix. One entry per CDR3 protein results from TCRdb running MiXCR on the 5' RACE reads. The sample shows 550,000 to 700,000 distinct CDR3 sequences, approximately 30% of them seen only once. Material: blood. The receptors here all came from a woman in her seventies in good health.

This clonotype was recorded a few times. The chain recombines TRBV7-6 with TRBJ2-5, with D unresolved. The germline V gene has CDR1 SGHVS and CDR2 FNYEAQ. This CDR3 has 14 amino acids. Trimming took off 2 bases at V and 5 bases at J, with 12 bases between the two ends. In nucleotides, the CDR3 is TGTGCCAGCAGCTTAAGTGGGGTCCTGGAGACCCAGTACTTC. Amino acid sequence: CASSLSGVLETQYF. The full variable domain, with the rest looked up from reference TRBV7-6 and TRBJ2-5, is GAGVSQSPRYKVTKRGQDVALRCDPISGHVSLYWYRQALGQGPEFLTYFNYEAQQDKSGLPNDRFSAERPEGSISTLTIQRTEQRDSAMYRCASSLSGVLETQYFGPGTRLLVL.

This chain joins TRBV10-3 and TRBJ1-5; 8 bases fit TRBD1. CDR1 is ENHRY, CDR2 SYGVKD, per germline. Trimming cost V 6 bases and J 0 bases; bases outside gene matches: 4. The CDR3 loop spans 15 amino acids. Here the CDR3 reads CAISVGTGSNQPQHF. CDR3 sequence (DNA): TGTGCCATCAGCGTCGGGACAGGTAGCAATCAGCCCCAGCATTTT.

The J gene is TRBJ1-6, the V gene TRBV27; TRBD1 aligns across 7 bases. The germline gives CDR1 MNHEY, CDR2 SMNVEV (reference sequence). The J segment lost 3 bases and the V segment lost 5 bases, leaving 10 bases of the junction unmatched. This CDR3 is built from 17 residues. The CDR3 DNA is TGTGCCAGCAGTCTTCGGGACAGCTTCCTCTATAATTCACCCCTCCACTTT. Its translation: CASSLRDSFLYNSPLHF.

The chain carries TRBV6-2 or TRBV6-3 and TRBJ1-5; perhaps TRBD1 as D (6 bases). With 1 base removed from V and 5 bases from J, the gap between germline ends came to 12 bases. CDR3 length: 15 residues. The germline gives CDR1 MNHEY, CDR2 SVGEGT. The CDR3 sequence: CASSYLGAGDQPQHF. The CDR3 bases are TGTGCCAGCAGTTACTTGGGGGCCGGGGATCAGCCCCAGCATTTT.

The genes are TRBV7-9 and TRBJ1-2, with D unclear. The CDR3 sequence is 15 residues long. Looked up from germline, CDR1 is SEHNR and CDR2 is FQNEAQ (reference sequence). Deletions cut 2 bases from V and 7 bases from J, with 17 bases between. The DNA of the CDR3 is TGTGCCAGCAGCTTACTTCTTCTCCTAAGCGGTGGCTACACCTTC. It specifies CASSLLLLLSGGYTF.

This clonotype has more than one count but fewer than ten. The chain couples TRBV11-2 to TRBJ2-1, with a tentative D call TRBD2 (5 bases). The CDR3 covers 15 residues. The V gene's germline CDR1 is SGHAT and CDR2 FQNNGV. V was pared by 0 bases and J by 13 bases, with 19 bases between. The CDR3 reads CASSLEGGRALRQFF. CDR3 DNA sequence: TGTGCCAGCAGCTTAGAAGGAGGTAGGGCCCTCCGTCAGTTCTTC.

By share, this clonotype ranks as medium-sized. The V and J genes are TRBV3-1 and TRBJ2-5; the D is unclear. V was trimmed by 0 bases and J by 1 base, leaving 9 bases between them. The CDR3 covers 15 residues. Germline V lookup: CDR1 LGHDT, CDR2 YNNKEL (reference sequence). For the CDR3, the DNA is TGTGCCAGCAGCCAAGATCTTAAGGCCCAAGAGACCCAGTACTTC. This gives the protein CASSQDLKAQETQYF.

This chain joins TRBV7-8 and TRBJ2-1; D assignment may be TRBD1 or TRBD2 (5 bases each). The V gene's germline CDR1 is SGHVS and CDR2 FQNEAQ. With 5 bases removed from V and 4 bases from J, the gap between germline ends came to 21 bases. This CDR3 comprises 17 residues. For the CDR3, the DNA is TGTGCCAGCAGCACCCAAGGGGACCGCCCCCTATACAATGAGCAGTTCTTC. Translation gives CASSTQGDRPLYNEQFF.

J is TRBJ2-1 and V is TRBV12-3 or TRBV12-4; D is possibly TRBD1 (5 bases). The V and J ends lost 2 bases and 6 bases respectively, with 11 bases between them. This CDR3 is built from 14 residues. As DNA, the CDR3 is TGTGCCAGCAGTTTATCGTCAGGGCTCAATGAGCAGTTCTTC. Translation gives CASSLSSGLNEQFF.

The CDR3 coding sequence is TGTGCCAGCAGCGCCGCCGGGACAGGCAACTATGGCTACACCTTC. Its protein is CASSAAGTGNYGYTF. The V call is TRBV9, the J call TRBJ1-2; 8 bases agree with TRBD1. Germline V lookup: CDR1 SGDLS, CDR2 YYNGEE. The CDR3 runs to 15 residues. With V trimmed by 3 bases and J by 2 bases, 6 bases remained unmatched. The variable domain in full, with the rest retrieved from reference TRBV9 and TRBJ1-2, is DSGVTQTPKHLITATGQRVTLRCSPRSGDLSVYWYQQSLDQGLQFLIQYYNGEERAKGNILERFSAQQFPDLHSELNLSSLELGDSALYFCASSAAGTGNYGYTFGSGTRLTVV.

This clonotype was observed a single time. V usage is TRBV7-9 and J usage is TRBJ2-5; 8 bases fit TRBD1. The J call may be in error: the DNA end matches TRBJ2-7 better. Looked up from germline, CDR1 is SEHNR and CDR2 is FQNEAQ (reference sequence). The CDR3 is 15 amino acids. The CDR3 nucleotides read TGTGCCAGCAGCCCAAACAGGGGGGACCCCTACGAGCAGTACTTC. It yields the protein CASSPNRGDPYEQYF.

The chain couples TRBV29-1 to TRBJ1-2; D unresolved. The V end lost 2 bases, the J end lost 7 bases, and 14 bases lay between the germline ends. Germline V CDR1 and CDR2: SQVTM, ANQGSEA. CDR3 length: 13 amino acids. Here the CDR3 DNA reads TGCAGCGTTGAACTTTCGGCAGGCCTTGGCTACACCTTC. Translation: CSVELSAGLGYTF.

The rearrangement links TRBV27 to TRBJ2-5, with D perhaps given as TRBD1 or TRBD2 (7 bases each). The CDR3 runs to 14 residues. Trimming took 7 bases from V and 3 from J, leaving 15 bases between them. Germline lookup yields CDR1 MNHEY and CDR2 SMNVEV (reference sequence). The CDR3 region is CASTLRGGKETQYF. DNA for the CDR3: TGTGCCAGCACCCTCAGGGGGGGTAAAGAGACCCAGTACTTC.

V is TRBV7-2 and J is TRBJ2-7; D not resolved. Between the trimmed V and J ends, which lost 1 base and 3 bases, there was a span of 13 bases. CDR3 length: 15 amino acids. Germline lookup yields CDR1 SGHTA and CDR2 FQGNSA. The CDR3 region is CASSLGSGYNYEQYF. DNA for the CDR3: TGTGCCAGCAGCTTAGGCTCCGGTTACAACTACGAGCAGTACTTC.

This clonotype has ten or more counts. This chain uses TRBV2 with TRBJ2-2; the match to TRBD2 covers 8 bases. Germline CDR1 reads SNHLY; CDR2 reads FYNNEI. J was trimmed by 8 bases and V by 6 bases; bases with no gene match: 5. This CDR3 is 13 amino acids long. The CDR3 region has the DNA TGTGCCAGCAGATCCGGGACTAGTGGGGAGCTGTTTTTT. Translated, it gives CASRSGTSGELFF.

This clonotype was counted between two and nine times. The V and J genes are TRBV27 and TRBJ2-7; D is unclear. V gave up 5 bases and J gave up 0 bases, with 14 bases separating them. This CDR3 spans 15 amino acids. Per germline, CDR1 MNHEY and CDR2 SMNVEV (reference sequence). The CDR3 is CASSPTKTSSYEQYF. As DNA, the CDR3 is TGTGCCAGCAGTCCAACAAAGACAAGCTCCTACGAGCAGTACTTC.

This sequence joins TRBV20-1 and TRBJ1-1; D is perhaps TRBD1 (6 bases). CDR1 and CDR2 (germline): DFQATT, SNEGSKA (reference sequence). Trimming pared 7 bases from V and 2 bases from J, leaving 14 bases between. The CDR3 is 13 amino acids. The CDR3 protein is CSVGGPGNTEAFF. CDR3 bases: TGCAGTGTGGGGGGCCCCGGAAACACTGAAGCTTTCTTT.

V usage is TRBV12-3 or TRBV12-4 and J usage is TRBJ1-1; D remains ambiguous. The CDR3 is 12 amino acids. V shed 1 base and J shed 10 bases, with 10 bases lying between them. As DNA, the CDR3 is TGTGCCAGCAGTTTAGGCCCAGGAAGAGCTTTCTTT. It translates to CASSLGPGRAFF.

This clonotype was seen a few times. The gene calls are TRBV7-2 and TRBJ2-6; D is ambiguous. The V end lost 3 bases, the J end lost 0 bases, and 18 bases lay between the germline ends. The CDR3 consists of 19 residues. Germline V gene lookup returns CDR1 SGHTA and CDR2 FQGNSA. CDR3 DNA sequence: TGTGCCAGCAGCTTTGGAGTTACAGTTATACACTCTGGGGCCAACGTCCTGACTTTC. Protein: CASSFGVTVIHSGANVLTF.

This clonotype was detected only a few times. This chain connects TRBV7-2 to TRBJ2-3; D tentatively reads TRBD1 or TRBD2 (6 bases each). Trimming took off 1 base at V and 10 bases at J, with 15 bases between the two ends. Germline CDR1 reads SGHTA; CDR2 reads FQGNSA. This CDR3 has 14 residues. CDR3 region: CASSLDGGADSQYF. DNA for the CDR3: TGTGCCAGCAGCTTAGACGGGGGCGCGGATTCGCAGTATTTT.